The clone carrying this TCR beta chain was observed a handful of times. The sample comes from a study of blood T cell repertoires in COVID-19. Study context: Nucleic acid was either cDNA or gDNA, and it came from T cells, B-cell-depleted T cells, or PBMCs.

Sequenced by immunoSEQ multiplex PCR; TCRdb stores in-frame clones only, minus some. In the table there are around 180,000 clones, more than 65% of which are singletons. The sequence derives from a woman of 80 years or more with active or convalescent COVID-19. Sample: peripheral blood.

CDR3 bases: TGTGCCAGCAGAACGGACAGGGACTCTGGAAACACCATATATTTT. It yields the protein CASRTDRDSGNTIYF. The chain uses TRBV6-5 and TRBJ1-3, with TRBD1 identical over 8 bases. Germline V gene lookup returns CDR1 MNHEY and CDR2 SVGAGI. The junction had 4 bases not matched to a gene; V was cut back by 6 bases and J by 0 bases. The CDR3 loop spans 15 amino acids.